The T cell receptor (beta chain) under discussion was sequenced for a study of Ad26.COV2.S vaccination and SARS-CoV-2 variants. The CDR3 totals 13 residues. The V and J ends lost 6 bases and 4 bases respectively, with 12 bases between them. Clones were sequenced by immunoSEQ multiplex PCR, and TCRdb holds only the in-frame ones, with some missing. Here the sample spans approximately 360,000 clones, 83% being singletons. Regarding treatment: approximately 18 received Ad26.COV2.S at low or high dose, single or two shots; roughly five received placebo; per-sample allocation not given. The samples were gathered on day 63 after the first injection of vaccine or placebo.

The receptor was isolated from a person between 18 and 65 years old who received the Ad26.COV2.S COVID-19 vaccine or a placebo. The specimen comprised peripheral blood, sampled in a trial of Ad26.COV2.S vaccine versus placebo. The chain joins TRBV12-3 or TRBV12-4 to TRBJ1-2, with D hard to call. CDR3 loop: CASSLDTFYGYTF. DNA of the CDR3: TGTGCCAGCAGCCTTGACACGTTCTATGGCTACACCTTC.